The 9 T cell receptor beta chains presented below share a single source sample, sequenced in a study of CD8 T cells in acute hepatitis C reinfection. Stated time point: naive CD8 control sorted from an acute-time-point sample. Only in-frame clones appear in the TCRdb table, and some are missing; sequencing was by immunoSEQ multiplex PCR. The sample holds about 38,000 clones; 80% to 90% are singletons and the top ten take roughly 0.51%. Source material: naive CD8+ T cells from PBMCs. The receptors stem from a man under 40 with chronic hepatitis C.

This chain connects TRBV7-9 to TRBJ2-7, with 10 bases matching TRBD1. CDR1 is SEHNR and CDR2 is FQNEAQ in the germline V gene (reference sequence). V gave up 4 bases and J gave up 5 bases; unmatched junction bases: 8. The length of the CDR3 is 15 residues. The CDR3 here is CASSSDRGLIHEQYF. In nucleotides, the CDR3 is TGTGCCAGCAGCTCCGACAGGGGGCTCATCCACGAGCAGTACTTC. Based on the CDR3 plus reference TRBV7-9 and TRBJ2-7, the full variable domain is DTGVSQNPRHKITKRGQNVTFRCDPISEHNRLYWYRQTLGQGPEFLTYFQNEAQLEKSRLLSDRFSAERPKGSFSTLEIQRTEQGDSAMYLCASSSDRGLIHEQYFGPGTRLTVT.

The chain carries TRBV27 and TRBJ1-1, with D possibly being TRBD1 (5 bases). The V and J ends lost 4 bases and 5 bases respectively, with 17 bases between them. This CDR3 is 15 amino acids long. Germline lookup yields CDR1 MNHEY and CDR2 SMNVEV (reference sequence). This CDR3 is CASSSFRGVRTEAFF. DNA of the CDR3: TGTGCCAGCAGTTCCTTTCGGGGGGTGCGGACTGAAGCTTTCTTT.

The chain links TRBV19 to TRBJ2-7; no clear D gene. The CDR3 loop spans 15 amino acids. V was pared by 3 bases and J by 1 base, with 13 bases between. The germline CDR1 and CDR2 sequences are LNHDA and SQIVND (reference sequence). DNA of the CDR3: TGTGCCAGTAGTATCGGTGCCTCTCCTTCCTACGAGCAGTACTTC. This encodes CASSIGASPSYEQYF.

V gene TRBV28 combines with J gene TRBJ2-7, with 10 bases that match TRBD1. Looked up from germline, CDR1 is MDHEN and CDR2 is SYDVKM. The V gene end was trimmed by 6 bases and the J gene end by 4 bases; junction bases not matched to a gene: 6. The CDR3 covers 14 residues. This chain's CDR3 is CASRSGTGEYEQYF. The CDR3 DNA is TGTGCCAGCAGATCCGGGACAGGGGAATACGAGCAGTACTTC.

CDR3 region: CASSFGYQETQYF. CDR3 sequence (DNA): TGCGCCAGCAGCTTTGGCTACCAAGAGACCCAGTACTTC. This chain links TRBV5-1 with TRBJ2-5; no clear D gene. In germline, CDR1 is SGHRS, CDR2 YFSETQ. V lost 2 bases to trimming and J lost 0 bases, with 5 bases between them. This CDR3 is built from 13 residues.

The gene calls are TRBV27 and TRBJ2-3; 9 bases align to TRBD2. The CDR3 loop spans 17 amino acids. Trimming removed 2 bases from V and 1 base from J; junction bases left unmatched: 7. Germline V CDR1 and CDR2: MNHEY, SMNVEV (reference sequence). For the CDR3, the DNA is TGTGCCAGCAGTTTACGGTCAAGCGGGGGGCGCACAGATACGCAGTATTTT. Translated: CASSLRSSGGRTDTQYF.

The rearrangement joins TRBV11-2 to TRBJ2-5; 7 bases line up with TRBD1. CDR1 SGHAT and CDR2 FQNNGV come from the germline V gene. The CDR3 has 17 residues. The junction had 15 bases not matched to a gene; V was cut back by 5 bases and J by 3 bases. Here the CDR3 reads CASSPREYGQDKETQYF. The CDR3 DNA follows: TGTGCCAGCAGCCCCCGTGAATATGGACAGGACAAAGAGACCCAGTACTTC.

This rearrangement joins TRBV7-9 to TRBJ2-5; D possibly corresponds to TRBD2 (7 bases). The CDR3 totals 14 residues. V lost 5 bases and J lost 5, with 15 bases in between. CDR1 and CDR2 from the germline V gene are SEHNR and FQNEAQ (reference sequence). The DNA for the CDR3 is TGTGCCAGCAGCCCCGTGGGGGGGCCGGAGACCCAGTACTTC. Its protein is CASSPVGGPETQYF.

This chain links TRBV13 with TRBJ2-7; TRBD2 might be the D (7 bases). CDR3 size: 12 residues. Trimming pared 6 bases from V and 5 bases from J, leaving 11 bases between. The V gene's germline CDR1 is PRHDT and CDR2 FYEKMQ (reference sequence). The CDR3 coding sequence is TGTGCCAGCAGTGGGGGGGCGGACGAGCAGTACTTC. This sequence encodes CASSGGADEQYF.